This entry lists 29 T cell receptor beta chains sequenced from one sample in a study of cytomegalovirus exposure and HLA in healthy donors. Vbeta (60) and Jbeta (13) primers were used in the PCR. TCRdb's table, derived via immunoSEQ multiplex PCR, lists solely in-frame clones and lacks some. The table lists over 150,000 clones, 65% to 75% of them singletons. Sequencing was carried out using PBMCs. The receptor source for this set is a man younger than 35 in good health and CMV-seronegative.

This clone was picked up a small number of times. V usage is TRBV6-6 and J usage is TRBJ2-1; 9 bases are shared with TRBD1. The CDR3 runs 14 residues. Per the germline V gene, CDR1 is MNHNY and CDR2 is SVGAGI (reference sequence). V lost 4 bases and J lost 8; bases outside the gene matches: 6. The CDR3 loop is CASSSSGQGYEQFF. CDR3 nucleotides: TGTGCCAGCAGTTCATCGGGACAGGGCTATGAGCAGTTCTTC.

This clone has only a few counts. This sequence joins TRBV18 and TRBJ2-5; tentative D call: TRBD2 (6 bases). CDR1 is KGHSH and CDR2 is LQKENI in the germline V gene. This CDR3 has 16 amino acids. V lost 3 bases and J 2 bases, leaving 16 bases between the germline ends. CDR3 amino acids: CASSPGGGGSQETQYF. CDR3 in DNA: TGTGCCAGCTCACCGGGAGGAGGAGGGTCTCAAGAGACCCAGTACTTC. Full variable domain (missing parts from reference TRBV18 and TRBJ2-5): NAGVMQNPRHLVRRRGQEARLRCSPMKGHSHVYWYRQLPEEGLKFMVYLQKENIIDESGMPKERFSAEFPKEGPSILRIQQVVRGDSAAYFCASSPGGGGSQETQYFGPGTRLLVL.

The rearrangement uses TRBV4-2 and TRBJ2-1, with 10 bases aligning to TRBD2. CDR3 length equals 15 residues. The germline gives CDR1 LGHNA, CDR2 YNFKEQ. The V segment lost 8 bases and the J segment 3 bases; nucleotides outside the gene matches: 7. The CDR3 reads CASGSGTSVYNEQFF. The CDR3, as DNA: TGTGCCAGCGGCTCCGGGACTAGCGTCTACAATGAGCAGTTCTTC.

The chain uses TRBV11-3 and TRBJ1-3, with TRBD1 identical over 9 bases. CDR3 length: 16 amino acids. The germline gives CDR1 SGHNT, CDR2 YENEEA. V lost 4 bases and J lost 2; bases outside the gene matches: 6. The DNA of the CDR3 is TGTGCCAGCAGCTCGGGACAGGGCCAAACTGGAAACACCATATATTTT. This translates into CASSSGQGQTGNTIYF.

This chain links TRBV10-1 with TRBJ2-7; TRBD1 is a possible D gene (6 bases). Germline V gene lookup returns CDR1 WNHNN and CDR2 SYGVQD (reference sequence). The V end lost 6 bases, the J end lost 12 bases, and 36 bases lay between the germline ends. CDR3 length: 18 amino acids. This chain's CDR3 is CASSPPPGYGTPYFRRYV. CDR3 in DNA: TGCGCCAGCAGCCCACCCCCCGGTTATGGGACACCTTACTTCAGGCGGTACGTC.

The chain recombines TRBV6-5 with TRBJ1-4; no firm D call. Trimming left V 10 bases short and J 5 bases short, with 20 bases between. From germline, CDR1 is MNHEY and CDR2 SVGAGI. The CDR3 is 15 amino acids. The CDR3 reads CATLRSYSLNEKLFF. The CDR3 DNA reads TGTGCCACCTTGAGATCGTACAGCCTAAATGAAAAACTGTTTTTT.

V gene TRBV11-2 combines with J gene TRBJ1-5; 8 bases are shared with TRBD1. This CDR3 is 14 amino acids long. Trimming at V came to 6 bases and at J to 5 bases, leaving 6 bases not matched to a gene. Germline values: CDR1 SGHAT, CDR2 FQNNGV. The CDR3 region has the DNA TGTGCCAGCAGGCCAGACAGGGGAGATCAGCCCCAGCATTTT. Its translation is CASRPDRGDQPQHF.

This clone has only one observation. The CDR3 bases are TGTGCCAGCAGTTTGGGGACAGATCTTGGCTACACCTTC. Residues: CASSLGTDLGYTF. V and J are TRBV28 and TRBJ1-2; 7 bases agree with TRBD1. The CDR3 is made up of 13 amino acids. Germline values: CDR1 MDHEN, CDR2 SYDVKM. Trimming took 3 bases from V and 7 from J; bases not matched to a gene: 5.

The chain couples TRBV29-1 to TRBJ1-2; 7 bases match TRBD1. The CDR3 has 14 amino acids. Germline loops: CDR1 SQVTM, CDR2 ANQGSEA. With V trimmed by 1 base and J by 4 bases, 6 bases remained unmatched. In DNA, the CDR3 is TGCAGCGTTGAAGCCAGACAGGGCGGCTATGGCTACACCTTC. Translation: CSVEARQGGYGYTF.

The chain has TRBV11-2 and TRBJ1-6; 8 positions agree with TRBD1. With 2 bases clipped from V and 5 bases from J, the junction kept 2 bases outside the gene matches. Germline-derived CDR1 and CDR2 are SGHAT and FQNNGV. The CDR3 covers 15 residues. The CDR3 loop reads CASSLNRGNNSPLHF. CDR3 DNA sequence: TGTGCCAGCAGCTTAAACAGGGGGAATAATTCACCCCTCCACTTT. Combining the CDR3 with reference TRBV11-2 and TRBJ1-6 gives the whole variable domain EAGVAQSPRYKIIEKRQSVAFWCNPISGHATLYWYQQILGQGPKLLIQFQNNGVVDDSQLPKDRFSAERLKGVDSTLKIQPAKLEDSAVYLCASSLNRGNNSPLHFGNGTRLTVT.

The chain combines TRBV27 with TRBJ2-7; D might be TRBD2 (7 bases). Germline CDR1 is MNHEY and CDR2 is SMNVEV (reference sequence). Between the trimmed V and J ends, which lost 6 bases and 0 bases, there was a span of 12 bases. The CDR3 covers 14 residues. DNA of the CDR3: TGTGCCAGCAGCGCGGGGGCAGTCTCCTACGAGCAGTACGTC. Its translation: CASSAGAVSYEQYV.

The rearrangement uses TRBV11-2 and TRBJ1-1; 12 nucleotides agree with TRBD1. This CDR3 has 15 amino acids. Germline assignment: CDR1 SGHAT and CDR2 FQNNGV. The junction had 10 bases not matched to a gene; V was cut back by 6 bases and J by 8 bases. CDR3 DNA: TGTGCCAGCAGTTCCGGGACAGGGGGCGTGTGGGAAGCTTTCTTT. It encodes CASSSGTGGVWEAFF.

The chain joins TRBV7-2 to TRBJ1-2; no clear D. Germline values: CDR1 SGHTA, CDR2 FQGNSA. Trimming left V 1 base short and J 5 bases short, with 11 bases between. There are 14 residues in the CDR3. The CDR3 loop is CASSLGAAWYGYTF. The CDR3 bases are TGTGCCAGCAGCTTAGGGGCCGCGTGGTATGGCTACACCTTC.

The CDR3 sequence: CATSRDSGSSYNEQFF. The CDR3 bases are TGTGCCACCAGCAGAGATTCGGGGAGCTCCTACAATGAGCAGTTCTTC. The J gene is TRBJ2-1, the V gene TRBV15; perhaps TRBD2 as D (5 bases). The CDR3 runs 16 residues. The V gene lost 0 bases and the J gene lost 0 bases, with 9 bases spanning the gap. Germline-derived CDR1 and CDR2 are LNHNV and YYDKDF (reference sequence).

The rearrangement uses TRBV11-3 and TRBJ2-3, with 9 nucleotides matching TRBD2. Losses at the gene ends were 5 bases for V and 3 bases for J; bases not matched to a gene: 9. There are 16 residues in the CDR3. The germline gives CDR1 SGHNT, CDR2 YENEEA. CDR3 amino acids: CASSPRAGGPTDTQYF. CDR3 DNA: TGTGCCAGCAGCCCTAGAGCGGGGGGACCGACAGATACGCAGTATTTT.

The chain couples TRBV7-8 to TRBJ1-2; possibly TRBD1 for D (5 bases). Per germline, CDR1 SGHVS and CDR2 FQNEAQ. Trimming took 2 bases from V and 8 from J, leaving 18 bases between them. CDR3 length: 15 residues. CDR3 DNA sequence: TGTGCCAGCAGCTTACTATTTCGGGGGGGGGAGGGCTACACCTTC. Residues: CASSLLFRGGEGYTF. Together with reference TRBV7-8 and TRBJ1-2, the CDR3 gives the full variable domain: GAGVSQSPRYKVAKRGQDVALRCDPISGHVSLFWYQQALGQGPEFLTYFQNEAQLDKSGLPSDRFFAERPEGSVSTLKIQRTQQEDSAVYLCASSLLFRGGEGYTFGSGTRLTVV.

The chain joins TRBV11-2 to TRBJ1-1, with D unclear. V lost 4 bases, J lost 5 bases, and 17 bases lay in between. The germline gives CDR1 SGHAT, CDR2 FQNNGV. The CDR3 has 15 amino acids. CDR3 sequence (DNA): TGTGCCAGCAGCTCCATGGGTTTCCTCAGGACTGAAGCTTTCTTT. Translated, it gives CASSSMGFLRTEAFF.

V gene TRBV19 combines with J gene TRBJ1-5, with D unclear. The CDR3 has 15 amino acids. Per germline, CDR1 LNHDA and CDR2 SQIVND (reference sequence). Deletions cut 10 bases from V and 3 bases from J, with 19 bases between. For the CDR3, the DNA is TGTGCCACACACGAGGTGGGAGCGTACAATCAGCCCCAGCATTTT. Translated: CATHEVGAYNQPQHF.

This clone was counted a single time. DNA of the CDR3: TGTGCCAGCAGCCAAGGTAGCGGGGGCACCCAAGAGACCCAGTACTTC. It translates to CASSQGSGGTQETQYF. The chain couples TRBV7-8 to TRBJ2-5, with TRBD2 identical over 9 bases. V lost 5 bases, J lost 1 base, and 8 bases stayed unmatched. This CDR3 spans 16 amino acids. Looked up from germline, CDR1 is SGHVS and CDR2 is FQNEAQ.

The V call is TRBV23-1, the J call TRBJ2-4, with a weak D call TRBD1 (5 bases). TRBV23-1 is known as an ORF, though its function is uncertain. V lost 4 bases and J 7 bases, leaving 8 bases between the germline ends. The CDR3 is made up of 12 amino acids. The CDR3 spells CASSPPGNIQYF. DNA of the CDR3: TGCGCCAGCAGTCCACCAGGGAACATTCAGTACTTC.

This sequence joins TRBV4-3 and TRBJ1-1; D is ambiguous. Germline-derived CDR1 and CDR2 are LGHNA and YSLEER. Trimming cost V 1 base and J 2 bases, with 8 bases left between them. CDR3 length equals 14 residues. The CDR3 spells CASSQGGGNTEAFF. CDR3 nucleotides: TGCGCCAGCAGCCAAGGCGGCGGAAACACTGAAGCTTTCTTT.

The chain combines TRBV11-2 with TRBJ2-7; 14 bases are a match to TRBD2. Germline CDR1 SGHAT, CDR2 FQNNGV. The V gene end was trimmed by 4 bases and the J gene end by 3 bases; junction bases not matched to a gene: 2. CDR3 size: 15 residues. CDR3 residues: CASSSGLAGDYEQYF. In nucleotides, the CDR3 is TGTGCCAGCAGCTCGGGACTAGCGGGAGACTACGAGCAGTACTTC.

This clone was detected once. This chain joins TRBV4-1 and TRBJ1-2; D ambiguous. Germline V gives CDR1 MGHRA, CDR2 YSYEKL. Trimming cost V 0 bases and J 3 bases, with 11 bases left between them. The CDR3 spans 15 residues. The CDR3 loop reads CASSQESPEDYGYTF. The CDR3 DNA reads TGCGCCAGCAGCCAAGAAAGCCCAGAGGACTATGGCTACACCTTC.

CDR3 loop: CASSLGGPGLYEQYF. CDR3 DNA sequence: TGCGCCAGCAGCCTGGGAGGCCCGGGTCTCTACGAGCAGTACTTC. The V gene is TRBV5-1, the J gene TRBJ2-5; D may be TRBD2 (6 bases). The DNA matches TRBJ2-7 better at its end, which makes the J call doubtful. The CDR3 contains 15 residues. CDR1 and CDR2 (germline): SGHRS, YFSETQ.

CDR3 DNA sequence: TGTGCCAGCAGCTGGGGTTTAACAGGGGAGCAGTACTTC. Protein: CASSWGLTGEQYF. The chain links TRBV5-4 to TRBJ2-7; perhaps TRBD1 as D (6 bases). V shed 3 bases and J shed 7 bases, with 14 bases lying between them. The CDR3 is 13 residues long. CDR1 is SGHNT and CDR2 is YYREEE in the germline V gene (reference sequence). Looking up the rest from reference TRBV5-4 and TRBJ2-7 gives the full variable domain: ETGVTQSPTHLIKTRGQQVTLRCSSQSGHNTVSWYQQALGQGPQFIFQYYREEENGRGNFPPRFSGLQFPNYSSELNVNALELDDSALYLCASSWGLTGEQYFGPGTRLTVT.

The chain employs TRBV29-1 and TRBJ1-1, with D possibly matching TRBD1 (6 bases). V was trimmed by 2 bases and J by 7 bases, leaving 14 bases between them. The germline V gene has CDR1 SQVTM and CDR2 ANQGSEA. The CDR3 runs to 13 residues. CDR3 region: CSVESDSSYEAFF. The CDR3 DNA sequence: TGCAGCGTTGAATCGGACAGTTCTTATGAAGCTTTCTTT.

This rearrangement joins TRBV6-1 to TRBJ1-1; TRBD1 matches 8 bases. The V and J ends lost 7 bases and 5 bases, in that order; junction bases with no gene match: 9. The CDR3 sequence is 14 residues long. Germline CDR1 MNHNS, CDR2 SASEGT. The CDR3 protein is CASINRGSWTEAFF. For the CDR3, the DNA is TGTGCCAGCATTAACAGGGGGTCTTGGACTGAAGCTTTCTTT.

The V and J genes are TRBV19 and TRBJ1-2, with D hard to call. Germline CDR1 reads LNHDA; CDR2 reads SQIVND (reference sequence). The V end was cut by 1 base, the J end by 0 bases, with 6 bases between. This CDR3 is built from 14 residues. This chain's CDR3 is CASSIGDSNYGYTF. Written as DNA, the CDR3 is TGTGCCAGTAGTATAGGAGATTCTAACTATGGCTACACCTTC.

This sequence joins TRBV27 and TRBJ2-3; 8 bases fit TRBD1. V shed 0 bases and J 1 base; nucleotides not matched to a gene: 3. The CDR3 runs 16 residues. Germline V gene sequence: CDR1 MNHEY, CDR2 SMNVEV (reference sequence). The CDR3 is CASSLSRGQGTDTQYF. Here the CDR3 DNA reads TGTGCCAGCAGTTTATCGAGGGGACAGGGCACAGATACGCAGTATTTT.